This TCR beta chain was recovered during a study of cytomegalovirus exposure and HLA in healthy donors. Notes on the study in general: There were 150 to 200 TCR beta chains listed as cytomegalovirus-associated. TCR sequences were mostly rare, though some public TCRs occurred in many donors. The authors confirmed in vitro that a few CMV-associated chains were specific for CMV antigens.

Donors came from a validation cohort of approximately 110 subjects, distinct from the first 666-subject cohort. V was cut by 4 bases and J by 3 bases, with 17 bases left in between. From germline, CDR1 is SGHTS and CDR2 YDEGEE. The CDR3 is 15 residues long. Concerning this clone: The target antigen is unknown.

Using immunoSEQ multiplex PCR, the repertoire was profiled, and TCRdb retains in-frame clones only, with some absent. This table has some 170,000 clones, approximately 90% appearing once. The rearrangement uses TRBV5-8 and TRBJ2-7; D not certain. Sequencing used PBMCs. The source is a woman aged 25 to 39 in good health and CMV-seronegative. The CDR3 spells CASSPSPSGFYEQYF. The CDR3 coding sequence is TGTGCCAGCAGCCCCTCCCCGTCCGGGTTCTACGAGCAGTACTTC.